This T cell receptor beta chain emerged from a study of shared clonotypes between healthy human individuals. Naive CD8 cells were CD45RO-negative, positively selected for CCR7, excluding terminally differentiated effector memory CD45RA+ cells. The donors, all of them Caucasian adults, lived in Nashville, Tennessee. Remarks on this clone: Its antigen remains unknown.

Looked up from germline, CDR1 is MDHEN and CDR2 is SYDVKM. V was cut by 6 bases and J by 4 bases, with 12 bases left in between. There are 13 residues in the CDR3. Study observations and caveats: Clonotypes which were not shared had lower generation probabilities than clonotypes that all four donors shared.

Measured with immunoSEQ multiplex PCR; TCRdb has only the in-frame clones, and not every one. The sample includes a few million clones, just over 90% of them seen just once. This TCR was sampled from a man younger than 30 in good health. Some clones in this sample may be carry-over from other donors' samples. The chain has TRBV28 and TRBJ1-2; D might be TRBD1 (6 bases). Sequencing was performed on naive CD8+ T cells from PBMCs. This CDR3 reads CASSPGAFYGYTF. For the CDR3, the DNA is TGTGCCAGCAGCCCGGGGGCATTCTATGGCTACACCTTC.